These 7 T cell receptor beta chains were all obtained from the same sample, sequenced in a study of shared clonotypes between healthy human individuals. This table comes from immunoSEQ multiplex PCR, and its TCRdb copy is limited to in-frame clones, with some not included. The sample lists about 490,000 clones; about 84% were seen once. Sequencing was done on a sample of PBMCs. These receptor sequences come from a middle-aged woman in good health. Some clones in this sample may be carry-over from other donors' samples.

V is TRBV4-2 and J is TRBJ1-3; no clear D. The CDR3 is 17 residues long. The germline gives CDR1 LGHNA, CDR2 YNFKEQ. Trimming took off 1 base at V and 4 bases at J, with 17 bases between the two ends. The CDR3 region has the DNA TGTGCCAGCAGCCAAGCACCCAGGAGAATATCGGGAAACACCATATATTTT. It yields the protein CASSQAPRRISGNTIYF.

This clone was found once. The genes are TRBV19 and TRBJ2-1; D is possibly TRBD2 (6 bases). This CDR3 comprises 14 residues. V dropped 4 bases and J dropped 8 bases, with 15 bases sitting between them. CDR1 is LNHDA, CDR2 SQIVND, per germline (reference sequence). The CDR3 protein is CASSRGLWGDEQFF. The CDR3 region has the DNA TGTGCCAGTAGTAGGGGACTGTGGGGGGATGAGCAGTTCTTC. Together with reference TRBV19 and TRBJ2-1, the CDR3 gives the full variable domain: DGGITQSPKYLFRKEGQNVTLSCEQNLNHDAMYWYRQDPGQGLRLIYYSQIVNDFQKGDIAEGYSVSREKKESFPLTVTSAQKNPTAFYLCASSRGLWGDEQFFGPGTRLTVL.

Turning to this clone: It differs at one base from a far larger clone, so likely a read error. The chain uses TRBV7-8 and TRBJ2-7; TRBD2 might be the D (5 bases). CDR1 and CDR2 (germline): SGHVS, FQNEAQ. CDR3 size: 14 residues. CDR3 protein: CACSRTSHSYEQYF. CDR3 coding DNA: TGTGCCTGCAGCAGGACTTCGCATTCCTACGAGCAGTACTTC. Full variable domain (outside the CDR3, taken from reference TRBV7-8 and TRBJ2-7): GAGVSQSPRYKVAKRGQDVALRCDPISGHVSLFWYQQALGQGPEFLTYFQNEAQLDKSGLPSDRFFAERPEGSVSTLKIQRTQQEDSAVYLCACSRTSHSYEQYFGPGTRLTVT.

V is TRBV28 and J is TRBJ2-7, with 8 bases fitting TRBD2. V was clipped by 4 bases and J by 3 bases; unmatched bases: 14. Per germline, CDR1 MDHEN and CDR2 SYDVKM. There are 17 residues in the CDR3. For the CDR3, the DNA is TGTGCCAGCAGTTCCCCACTAAGCGGGAGAGCCGTCTACGAGCAGTACTTC. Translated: CASSSPLSGRAVYEQYF.

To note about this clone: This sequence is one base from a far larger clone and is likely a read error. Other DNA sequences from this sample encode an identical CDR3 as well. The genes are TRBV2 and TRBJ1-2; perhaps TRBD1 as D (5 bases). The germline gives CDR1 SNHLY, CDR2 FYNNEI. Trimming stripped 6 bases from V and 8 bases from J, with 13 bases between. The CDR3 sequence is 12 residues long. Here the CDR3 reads CASRGQVDGYTF. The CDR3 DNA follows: TGTGCCAGCAGGGGGCAGGTTGACGGCTACACCTTC.

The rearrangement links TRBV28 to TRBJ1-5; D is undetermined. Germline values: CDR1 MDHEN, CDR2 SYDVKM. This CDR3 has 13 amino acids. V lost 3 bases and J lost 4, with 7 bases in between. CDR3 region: CASSFRVNQPQHF. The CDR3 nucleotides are TGTGCCAGCAGTTTTCGGGTTAATCAGCCCCAGCATTTT.

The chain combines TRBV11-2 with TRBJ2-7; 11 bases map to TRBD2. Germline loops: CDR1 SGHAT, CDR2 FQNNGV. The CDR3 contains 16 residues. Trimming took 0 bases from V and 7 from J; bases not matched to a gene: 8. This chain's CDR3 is CASSLDGGLAAREQYF. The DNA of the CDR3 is TGTGCCAGCAGCTTAGACGGGGGACTAGCGGCGAGGGAGCAGTACTTC.